These 5 T cell receptor beta chains were sequenced from one sample in a study of blood T cell repertoires in COVID-19. The protocol was immunoSEQ multiplex PCR, while the TCRdb copy is restricted to in-frame clones and leaves out a portion. The data show roughly 41,000 clones, about 88% seen once. The sequencing sample was made of peripheral blood. The receptor set was obtained from a man aged 55-75 years with active COVID-19.

The V call is TRBV7-2, the J call TRBJ1-1, with D unresolved. The V end was cut by 4 bases, the J end by 1 base, with 10 bases between. Germline CDR1 is SGHTA and CDR2 is FQGNSA. CDR3 length: 14 residues. The CDR3 reads CASSSYFANTEAFF. CDR3 nucleotides: TGTGCCAGCAGCTCGTACTTCGCGAACACTGAAGCTTTCTTT.

This clone was recorded once. This chain connects TRBV3-1 (or the pseudogene TRBV3-2) to TRBJ2-7; a possible D gene is TRBD2 (5 bases). This CDR3 contains 14 residues. Trimming removed 4 bases at V and 0 bases at J, with 10 bases between. The germline V gene has CDR1 LGHDT and CDR2 YNNKEL (reference sequence). CDR3: CASSRGGVSYEQYF. CDR3 DNA sequence: TGTGCCAGCAGCCGAGGAGGCGTCTCCTACGAGCAGTACTTC.

The chain couples TRBV3-1 (or the pseudogene TRBV3-2) to TRBJ2-5; tentative D call: TRBD1 (5 bases). This CDR3 contains 14 residues. Germline-derived CDR1 and CDR2 are LGHDT and YNNKEL (reference sequence). The V end lost 2 bases, the J end lost 5 bases, and 12 bases lay between the germline ends. CDR3: CASSQWAQGETQYF. The DNA of the CDR3 is TGTGCCAGCAGCCAATGGGCGCAGGGTGAGACCCAGTACTTC.

The V call is TRBV4-2, the J call TRBJ2-7; a possible D gene is TRBD2 (6 bases). The CDR3 runs to 15 residues. Germline loops: CDR1 LGHNA, CDR2 YNFKEQ. The ends were cut back, 1 base at V and 2 bases at J, with 12 bases in the middle. The CDR3 protein is CASSQGLVDTYEQYF. The CDR3 DNA follows: TGTGCCAGCAGCCAAGGACTAGTGGATACCTACGAGCAGTACTTC.

This sequence joins TRBV18 and TRBJ2-7, with 8 bases fitting TRBD2. The V gene's germline CDR1 is KGHSH and CDR2 LQKENI. With 0 bases clipped from V and 3 bases from J, the junction kept 1 base outside the gene matches. This CDR3 is built from 14 residues. The CDR3 reads CASSPPSGVYEQYF. CDR3 coding DNA: TGTGCCAGCTCACCACCTAGCGGGGTCTACGAGCAGTACTTC. The variable domain in full, completed from reference TRBV18 and TRBJ2-7, reads NAGVMQNPRHLVRRRGQEARLRCSPMKGHSHVYWYRQLPEEGLKFMVYLQKENIIDESGMPKERFSAEFPKEGPSILRIQQVVRGDSAAYFCASSPPSGVYEQYFGPGTRLTVT.